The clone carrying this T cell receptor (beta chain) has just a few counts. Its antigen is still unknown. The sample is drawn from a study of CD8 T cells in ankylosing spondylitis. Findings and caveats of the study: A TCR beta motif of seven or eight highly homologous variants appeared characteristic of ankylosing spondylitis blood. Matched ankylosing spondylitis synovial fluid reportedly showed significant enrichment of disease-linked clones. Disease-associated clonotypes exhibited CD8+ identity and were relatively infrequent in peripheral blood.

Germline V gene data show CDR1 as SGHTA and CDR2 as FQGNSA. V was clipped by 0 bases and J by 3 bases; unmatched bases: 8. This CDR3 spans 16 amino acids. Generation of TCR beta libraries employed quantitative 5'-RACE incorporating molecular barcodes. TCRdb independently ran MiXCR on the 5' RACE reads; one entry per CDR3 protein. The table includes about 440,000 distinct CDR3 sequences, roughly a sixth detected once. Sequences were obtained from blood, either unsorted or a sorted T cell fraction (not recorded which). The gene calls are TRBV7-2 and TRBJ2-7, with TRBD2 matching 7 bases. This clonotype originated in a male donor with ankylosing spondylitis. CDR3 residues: CASSLAAIAGSYEQYF. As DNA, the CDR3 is TGTGCCAGCAGCTTAGCGGCGATAGCGGGTAGCTACGAGCAGTACTTC.